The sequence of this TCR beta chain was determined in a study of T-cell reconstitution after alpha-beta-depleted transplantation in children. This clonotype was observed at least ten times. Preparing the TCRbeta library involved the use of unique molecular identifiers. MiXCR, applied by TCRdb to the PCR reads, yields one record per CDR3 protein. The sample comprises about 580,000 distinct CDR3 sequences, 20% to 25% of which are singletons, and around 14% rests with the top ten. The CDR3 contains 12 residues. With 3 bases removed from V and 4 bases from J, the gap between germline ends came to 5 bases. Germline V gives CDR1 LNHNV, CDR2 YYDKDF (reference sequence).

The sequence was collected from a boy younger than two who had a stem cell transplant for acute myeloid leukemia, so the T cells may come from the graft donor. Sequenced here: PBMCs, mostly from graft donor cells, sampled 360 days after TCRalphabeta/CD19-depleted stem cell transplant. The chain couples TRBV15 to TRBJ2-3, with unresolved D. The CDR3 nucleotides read TGTGCCACCAGCAGGTTTCCAGATACGCAGTATTTT. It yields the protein CATSRFPDTQYF. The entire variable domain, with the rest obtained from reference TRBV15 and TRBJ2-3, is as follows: DAMVIQNPRYQVTQFGKPVTLSCSQTLNHNVMYWYQQKSSQAPKLLFHYYDKDFNNEADTPDNFQSRRPNTSFCFLDIRSPGLGDTAMYLCATSRFPDTQYFGPGTRLTVL.